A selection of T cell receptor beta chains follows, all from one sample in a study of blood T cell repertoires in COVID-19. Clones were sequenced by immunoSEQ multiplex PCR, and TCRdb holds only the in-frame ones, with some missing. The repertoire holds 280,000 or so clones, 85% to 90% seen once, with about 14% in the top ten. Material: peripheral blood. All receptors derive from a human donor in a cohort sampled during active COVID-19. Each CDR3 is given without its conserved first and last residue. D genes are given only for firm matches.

ASSLSSGYEQY	TRBV7-8	TRBD2	TRBJ2-7
ASRTAFDSNQPQH	TRBV19	-	TRBJ1-5
ASSKLDRNTEAF	TRBV21-1	-	TRBJ1-1
ASSPPGLAGSPYGEQF	TRBV18	TRBD2	TRBJ2-1
ASEPRGNGNTIY	TRBV28	TRBD1	TRBJ1-3
ASSLFGTGELF	TRBV6-5	-	TRBJ2-2
SASRPSVFYNEQF	TRBV20-1	-	TRBJ2-1
ASRGQAQADTQY	TRBV2	TRBD1	TRBJ2-3
ASSVEGVPNEKLF	TRBV9	-	TRBJ1-4
ASSLSLVVQETQY	TRBV6-5	-	TRBJ2-5
ASSIQDSNEQF	TRBV19	-	TRBJ2-1
ATSRDQGETQY	TRBV15	-	TRBJ2-5
ASSSHLAGELF	TRBV27	-	TRBJ2-2
ASSYLQGNSPLH	TRBV27	-	TRBJ1-6
ASSSSPGLSTDTQY	TRBV19	TRBD2	TRBJ2-3
ASSSYGQGYDEQY	TRBV5-1	TRBD1	TRBJ2-7
ASSLEASGPNEQF	TRBV7-2	TRBD2	TRBJ2-1
ASSQELAGGNTGELF	TRBV4-3	TRBD2	TRBJ2-2
ASSRRAGGSYNEQF	TRBV7-9	TRBD2	TRBJ2-1
ASSQDQGQGFWGTEAF	TRBV4-2	TRBD1	TRBJ1-1
ATSRGLRAGGEKLF	TRBV15	-	TRBJ1-4
ASGSLMAGGVEQF	TRBV12-5	TRBD2	TRBJ2-1
ASSSGVNTEAF	TRBV7-8	-	TRBJ1-1
ASSPQSGVWFHTEAF	TRBV7-2	-	TRBJ1-1
ASRRPGQDPGAI	TRBV19	TRBD1	TRBJ1-2
ASSLEERSDTQY	TRBV5-1	-	TRBJ2-3
ASSLLAADTQY	TRBV2	TRBD2	TRBJ2-3
ASSLYGATNEKLF	TRBV4-1	-	TRBJ1-4
ASSYTSGVYNEQF	TRBV6-2/TRBV6-3	TRBD2	TRBJ2-1
ASSLIESSLH	TRBV7-9	-	TRBJ1-2
ASSRISGLAGYEQY	TRBV11-2	TRBD2	TRBJ2-7
ASSPAGEQY	TRBV7-9	-	TRBJ2-7
ASSPYTDTQY	TRBV7-2	-	TRBJ2-3